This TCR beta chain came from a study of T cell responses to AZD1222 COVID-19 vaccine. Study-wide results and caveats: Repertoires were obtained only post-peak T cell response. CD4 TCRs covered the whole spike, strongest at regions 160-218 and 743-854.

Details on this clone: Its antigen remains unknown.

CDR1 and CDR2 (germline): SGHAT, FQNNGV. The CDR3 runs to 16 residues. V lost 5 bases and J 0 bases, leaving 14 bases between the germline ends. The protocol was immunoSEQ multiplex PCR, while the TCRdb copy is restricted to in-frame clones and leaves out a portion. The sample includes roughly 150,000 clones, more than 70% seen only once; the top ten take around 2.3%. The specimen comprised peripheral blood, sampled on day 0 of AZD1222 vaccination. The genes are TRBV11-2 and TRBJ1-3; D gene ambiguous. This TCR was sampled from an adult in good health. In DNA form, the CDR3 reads TGTGCCAGCAGCCGGGTGGGCGCTGACTCTGGAAACACCATATATTTT. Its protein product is CASSRVGADSGNTIYF. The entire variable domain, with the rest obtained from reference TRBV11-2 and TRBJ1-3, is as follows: EAGVAQSPRYKIIEKRQSVAFWCNPISGHATLYWYQQILGQGPKLLIQFQNNGVVDDSQLPKDRFSAERLKGVDSTLKIQPAKLEDSAVYLCASSRVGADSGNTIYFGEGSWLTVV.